There are many counts of the clone carrying this T cell receptor beta chain. The target antigen is unknown. This sample is part of a study of regulatory T cells in long-lasting Graves disease. This sample's time point: newly diagnosed GD, antithyroid drugs for less than 3 months. The TCR library was made from RNA that had been extracted from PBMCs in TRIzol. Study-wide results and limits: Because few samples were included, accuracy may have been lower. Analysis covered peripheral blood alone, not thyroid tissue.

There are 19 residues in the CDR3. V was trimmed by 2 bases and J by 1 base, leaving 22 bases between them. In germline, CDR1 is MGHRA, CDR2 YSYEKL. With iRepertoire HTBI primers and Arm-PCR of CDR3 regions, TCR beta libraries were built. Original handling: Identification yielded around 58 TRBV and 13 to 15 TRBJ segments across samples. MiXCR, run by TCRdb on the multiplex PCR reads, gives a single entry per CDR3 protein. TCRdb's processing, not the authors' own work, is the source of the V and J calls. The repertoire has approximately 230,000 distinct CDR3 sequences, approximately 16% of them found once; the top ten carry roughly 23%.

The origin of this receptor is a female donor with Graves disease. The rearrangement uses TRBV4-1 and TRBJ2-3; possible D gene TRBD2, 7 bases. Material: peripheral blood mononuclear cells (PBMCs), obtained at new diagnosis, from a patient treated with antithyroid drugs. This chain's CDR3 is CASSQSGGPPSGGTDTQYF. In DNA, the CDR3 is TGCGCCAGCAGCCAATCGGGGGGCCCACCTAGCGGCGGCACAGATACGCAGTATTTT.